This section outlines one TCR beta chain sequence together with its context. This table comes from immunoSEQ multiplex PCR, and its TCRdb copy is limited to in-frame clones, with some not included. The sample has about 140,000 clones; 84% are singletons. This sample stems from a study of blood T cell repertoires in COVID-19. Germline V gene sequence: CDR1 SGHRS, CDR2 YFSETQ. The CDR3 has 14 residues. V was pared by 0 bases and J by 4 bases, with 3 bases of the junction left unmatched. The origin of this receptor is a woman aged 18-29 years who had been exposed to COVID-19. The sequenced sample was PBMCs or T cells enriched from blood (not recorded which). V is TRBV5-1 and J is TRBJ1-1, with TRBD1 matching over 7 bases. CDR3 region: CASSLGGQFTEAFF. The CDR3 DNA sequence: TGCGCCAGCAGCTTGGGGGGACAGTTCACTGAAGCTTTCTTT.